These T cell receptor beta chains were read from a single sample in a study of cytomegalovirus exposure and HLA in healthy donors. Clones were read by immunoSEQ multiplex PCR, and TCRdb kept only the in-frame ones, dropping some. This sample has some 190,000 clones, with around 83% found just once. The sequencing input was PBMCs. Receptor source: a woman in her thirties or forties in good health and CMV-seronegative. Both conserved end residues are part of each CDR3. A D gene is named only where the DNA matches it firmly. For some rows the clone size is stated as once, few or many, or as a class when expanded; others skip it.

size	J	D	V	DNA	CDR3
-	TRBJ1-5	TRBD1	TRBV5-6	TGTGCCAGCAGCCCTGGACAGGGAAGGCACCAGCCCCAGCATTTT	CASSPGQGRHQPQHF
-	TRBJ1-1	-	TRBV4-1	TGCGCCAGCAGCCTCCAGGCAGGGGCGAACACTGAAGCTTTCTTT	CASSLQAGANTEAFF
-	TRBJ1-2	-	TRBV7-9	TGTGCCAGCAGCTTAGTGGGGGGTAACTATGGCTACACCTTC	CASSLVGGNYGYTF
-	TRBJ1-5	-	TRBV5-1	TGCGCCAGCAGCCCAGGGACTTCTGGCAATCAGCCCCAGCATTTT	CASSPGTSGNQPQHF
-	TRBJ2-1	TRBD2	TRBV7-8	TGTGCCAGCACCCTTCTAGCGGGAGGGTACAATGAGCAGTTCTTC	CASTLLAGGYNEQFF
-	TRBJ1-2	TRBD1	TRBV6-1	TGTGCCAGCAGTGAGGGAGGACAGGGCTATGGCTACACCTTC	CASSEGGQGYGYTF
-	TRBJ2-6	-	TRBV19	TGTGCCAGTAGTACTTCGGGGGCTGGGGCCAACGTCCTGACTTTC	CASSTSGAGANVLTF
-	TRBJ2-1	TRBD2	TRBV4-1	TGCGCCAGCAGCTACGGACTAGCGGGAGAAAAAAATGAGCAGTTCTTC	CASSYGLAGEKNEQFF
-	TRBJ1-5	-	TRBV4-3	TGCGCCAGCAGCAAGGGGGTCTCGGGAAATCAGCCCCAGCATTTT	CASSKGVSGNQPQHF
once	TRBJ1-2	-	TRBV11-3	TGTGCCAGCAGGGCCGGAGGAAGAGAGAGAGGATATGGCTACACCTTC	CASRAGGRERGYGYTF
-	TRBJ2-2	TRBD1	TRBV4-1	TGCGCCAGCAGCCAGCGACAGGGGAGGAACGGGGAGCTGTTTTTT	CASSQRQGRNGELFF
-	TRBJ2-3	-	TRBV11-3	TGTGCCAGCAGCTTGCGGGGCCAGGTGCTAGATACGCAGTATTTT	CASSLRGQVLDTQYF
-	TRBJ2-3	TRBD1	TRBV5-1	TGCGCCAGCAGCTCGGACAGGGCAGATACGCAGTATTTT	CASSSDRADTQYF
-	TRBJ1-2	TRBD1	TRBV9	TGTGCCAGCAGCTTGGGACAGGGGGCGCGTGGCTACACCTTC	CASSLGQGARGYTF
-	TRBJ1-4	TRBD1	TRBV11-3	TGTGCCAGCAGCTTAATTTCGGGACAGGGTAATGAAAAACTGTTTTTT	CASSLISGQGNEKLFF
-	TRBJ2-1	TRBD2	TRBV9	TGTGCCAGCAGCGTCGGGACTAGCGGGAGAATCGATGAGCAGTTCTTC	CASSVGTSGRIDEQFF
-	TRBJ2-7	TRBD2	TRBV7-8	TGTGCCAGCAGCCAGGACCTTAGCGGGTTTTACGAGCAGTACTTC	CASSQDLSGFYEQYF
-	TRBJ2-3	TRBD2	TRBV4-3	TGCGCCAGCAGCCAAGAGGGTAGCGGGAATACGCAGTATTTT	CASSQEGSGNTQYF
-	TRBJ2-1	-	TRBV4-1	TGCGCCAGCAGCCAGATCCTAGCCGGCTACAATGAGCAGTTCTTC	CASSQILAGYNEQFF
-	TRBJ2-1	TRBD2	TRBV7-9	TGTGCCAGCAGCTTCAGTGGGACTAGCGGGGACAATGAGCAGTTCTTC	CASSFSGTSGDNEQFF
once	TRBJ2-3	TRBD2	TRBV4-1	TGCGCCAGCAGCCTACCGGGACTAGCGGGAGCAGATACGCAGTATTTT	CASSLPGLAGADTQYF
-	TRBJ2-5	TRBD2	TRBV9	TGTGCCAGCAGCGTTTACCCCCGGGAGACGGGGAGGGGAGAGACCCAGTACTTC	CASSVYPRETGRGETQYF
once	TRBJ2-3	TRBD2	TRBV5-4	TGTGCCAGCAGCGCCTCTAGCGGGAGTTCGTCAGATACGCAGTATTTT	CASSASSGSSSDTQYF
-	TRBJ1-1	-	TRBV5-1	TGCGCCAGCAGCCTATACCTAGAAGAGAACACTGAAGCTTTCTTT	CASSLYLEENTEAFF
-	TRBJ1-3	-	TRBV11-2	TGTGCCAGCAGCCGCGAACTAGTCTTCTCTGGAAACACCATATATTTT	CASSRELVFSGNTIYF
-	TRBJ2-3	TRBD2	TRBV30	TGTGCCTGGACTAGCGGGCCCCCAGATACGCAGTATTTT	CAWTSGPPDTQYF
few	TRBJ2-5	-	TRBV18	TGTGCCAGCTCACCACCGGGATGGGGGGAAGGGACTCCTCAAGAGACCCAGTACTTC	CASSPPGWGEGTPQETQYF
-	TRBJ1-3	-	TRBV7-2	TGTGCCAGCAGCTTATCAAGTAGCGGAAACACCATATATTTT	CASSLSSSGNTIYF
few	TRBJ1-1	-	TRBV5-1	TGCGCCAGCAGCTTGCAGGGATTGGACACTGAAGCTTTCTTT	CASSLQGLDTEAFF
once	TRBJ1-4	-	TRBV6-5	TGTGCCAGCAGTTACGCCAGGGCTAATGAAAAACTGTTTTTT	CASSYARANEKLFF
-	TRBJ1-3	-	TRBV28	TGTGCCAGCGACAGCGTGTCTGGAAACACCATATATTTT	CASDSVSGNTIYF
-	TRBJ2-1	TRBD2	TRBV12-5	TGTGCTAGTGGTCTAAGCGGGAGGGCCTACAATGAGCAGTTCTTC	CASGLSGRAYNEQFF
-	TRBJ2-3	-	TRBV5-1	TGCGCCAGCAGCTTGGCCGTCATAGGCGGGAATAGAGCAGATACGCAGTATTTT	CASSLAVIGGNRADTQYF
-	TRBJ2-7	TRBD1	TRBV9	TGTGCCAGCAGCGCCGGGACAGGGGGCTACGAGCAGTACTTC	CASSAGTGGYEQYF
-	TRBJ2-1	TRBD2	TRBV4-1	TGCGCCAGCAGTCCGGGACTAGCGGGAGTCAATGAGCAGTTCTTC	CASSPGLAGVNEQFF
-	TRBJ2-3	-	TRBV20-1	TGCAGTGGGTCGGTCACAGATACGCAGTATTTT	CSGSVTDTQYF
-	TRBJ1-2	TRBD1	TRBV27	TGTGCCAGCAGGCCACAGGGGGCCAACAACTATGGCTACACCTTC	CASRPQGANNYGYTF
-	TRBJ2-3	TRBD1	TRBV7-8	TGTGCCAGCAGCCGAAACAGGGGTACAGATACGCAGTATTTT	CASSRNRGTDTQYF